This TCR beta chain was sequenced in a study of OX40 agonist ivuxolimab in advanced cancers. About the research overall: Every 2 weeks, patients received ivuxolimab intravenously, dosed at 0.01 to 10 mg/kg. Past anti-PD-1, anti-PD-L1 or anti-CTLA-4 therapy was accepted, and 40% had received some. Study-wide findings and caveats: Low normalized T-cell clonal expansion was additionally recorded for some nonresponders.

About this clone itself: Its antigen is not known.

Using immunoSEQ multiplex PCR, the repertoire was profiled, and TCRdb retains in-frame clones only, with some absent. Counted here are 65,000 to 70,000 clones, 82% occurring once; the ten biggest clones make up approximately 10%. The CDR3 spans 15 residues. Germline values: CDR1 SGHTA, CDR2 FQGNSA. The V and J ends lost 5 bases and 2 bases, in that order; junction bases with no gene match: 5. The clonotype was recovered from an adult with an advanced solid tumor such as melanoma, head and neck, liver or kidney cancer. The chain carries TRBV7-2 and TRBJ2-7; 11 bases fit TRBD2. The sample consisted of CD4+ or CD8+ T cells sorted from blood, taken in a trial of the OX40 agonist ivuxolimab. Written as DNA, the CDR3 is TGTGCCAGCAGCCCCGGGACTAGCGGAACCTACGAGCAGTACTTC. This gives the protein CASSPGTSGTYEQYF.